A single sample is the source of the 18 T cell receptor beta chains below, sequenced in a study of blood T cell repertoires in COVID-19. Profiled with immunoSEQ multiplex PCR; TCRdb holds only in-frame clones, not every one. This table has hundreds of thousands of clones, approximately 86% appearing once. Sequencing was carried out using PBMCs or T cells enriched from blood (not recorded which). These receptors were taken from a woman aged 18-29 years who had recovered from COVID-19.

The rearrangement uses TRBV3-1 (or the pseudogene TRBV3-2) and TRBJ1-2; D possibly corresponds to TRBD1 (5 bases). Germline V CDR1 and CDR2: LGHDT, YNNKEL (reference sequence). The germline V and J ends were trimmed by 4 bases and 2 bases, with 17 bases remaining between them. There are 16 residues in the CDR3. CDR3 protein: CASSLNSYGGNYGYTF. CDR3 nucleotides: TGTGCCAGCAGCCTAAACTCATATGGGGGGAACTATGGCTACACCTTC.

The chain employs TRBV6-5 and TRBJ2-5; 7 positions match TRBD2. This CDR3 contains 13 residues. V gave up 8 bases and J gave up 1 base; unmatched junction bases: 4. The germline V gene encodes CDR1 MNHEY and CDR2 SVGAGI. In nucleotides, the CDR3 is TGTGCCAGCCGGGGGGTGCCCCAAGAGACCCAGTACTTC. The encoded protein is CASRGVPQETQYF.

In its sample, this clone was seen once. This chain uses TRBV5-1 with TRBJ2-7, with TRBD2 matching over 12 bases. V lost 4 bases and J lost 0; bases outside the gene matches: 8. The CDR3 has 17 amino acids. Germline CDR1 is SGHRS and CDR2 is YFSETQ. This CDR3 is CASSPLGLAGNSYEQYF. The CDR3 region has the DNA TGCGCCAGCAGCCCCTTAGGACTAGCGGGGAACTCCTACGAGCAGTACTTC.

This chain links TRBV6-5 with TRBJ1-2, with D tentatively TRBD1 (6 bases). Trimming removed 6 bases from V and 3 bases from J, with 14 bases in between. The CDR3 extends over 14 amino acids. The germline V gene encodes CDR1 MNHEY and CDR2 SVGAGI. CDR3 protein: CASSWGRQDYGYTF. The CDR3 nucleotides are TGTGCCAGCAGCTGGGGTAGACAGGACTATGGCTACACCTTC.

The chain is built from TRBV30 and TRBJ2-1; the D is unclear. The V end was cut by 0 bases, the J end by 1 base, with 7 bases between. Germline-derived CDR1 and CDR2 are GTSNPN and SVGIG (reference sequence). There are 14 residues in the CDR3. CDR3: CAWSVRVSYNEQFF. The CDR3 nucleotides are TGTGCCTGGAGTGTACGGGTGTCCTACAATGAGCAGTTCTTC. Based on the CDR3 plus reference TRBV30 and TRBJ2-1, the full variable domain is SQTIHQWPATLVQPVGSPLSLECTVEGTSNPNLYWYRQAAGRGLQLLFYSVGIGQISSEVPQNLSASRPQDRQFILSSKKLLLSDSGFYLCAWSVRVSYNEQFFGPGTRLTVL.

The chain recombines TRBV9 with TRBJ1-1; 8 bases are a match to TRBD1. Per the germline V gene, CDR1 is SGDLS and CDR2 is YYNGEE. This CDR3 comprises 18 residues. V shed 2 bases and J 4 bases; nucleotides not matched to a gene: 16. The CDR3, as DNA: TGTGCCAGCAGCGTTAGGGGCCCAGGGGGCTTTCGGAGCACTGAAGCTTTCTTT. This sequence encodes CASSVRGPGGFRSTEAFF. The whole variable domain, filled in from reference TRBV9 and TRBJ1-1, reads DSGVTQTPKHLITATGQRVTLRCSPRSGDLSVYWYQQSLDQGLQFLIQYYNGEERAKGNILERFSAQQFPDLHSELNLSSLELGDSALYFCASSVRGPGGFRSTEAFFGQGTRLTVV.

The chain has TRBV28 and TRBJ1-5; no definite D call. The CDR3 has 13 residues. V lost 7 bases to trimming and J lost 3 bases, with 10 bases between them. Germline V gene lookup returns CDR1 MDHEN and CDR2 SYDVKM. The chain's CDR3 is CASTVIPNQPQHF. Written as DNA, the CDR3 is TGTGCCAGCACTGTAATCCCCAATCAGCCCCAGCATTTT.

The rearrangement uses TRBV28 and TRBJ2-7; TRBD1 might be the D (6 bases). Germline V CDR1 and CDR2: MDHEN, SYDVKM. This CDR3 has 14 residues. V was trimmed by 5 bases and J by 2 bases, leaving 13 bases between them. CDR3 loop: CASSPMTGPYEQYF. The CDR3 DNA reads TGTGCCAGCAGTCCAATGACAGGTCCCTACGAGCAGTACTTC.

V is TRBV6-5 and J is TRBJ2-1, with 7 bases lining up with TRBD2. V lost 6 bases to trimming and J lost 0 bases; unmatched junction nucleotides: 5. Germline loops: CDR1 MNHEY, CDR2 SVGAGI. The CDR3 is 15 residues long. The CDR3 sequence is CASRRGGSSYNEQFF. Here the CDR3 DNA reads TGTGCCAGCAGGCGCGGGGGTAGCTCCTACAATGAGCAGTTCTTC.

The rearrangement joins TRBV27 to TRBJ2-7, with TRBD1 matching 10 bases. From germline, CDR1 is MNHEY and CDR2 SMNVEV (reference sequence). The CDR3 consists of 13 residues. The ends lost 6 bases at V and 7 bases at J; junction bases unmatched: 6. CDR3 nucleotide sequence: TGTGCCAGCAGGAGACAGGGGGCGGTTGAGCAGTACTTC. Translation gives CASRRQGAVEQYF.

The rearrangement links TRBV6-2 or TRBV6-3 to TRBJ2-7; a possible D gene is TRBD1 (9 bases). The CDR3 covers 22 residues. Trimming left V 6 bases short and J 0 bases short, with 36 bases between. Per germline, CDR1 MNHEY and CDR2 SVGEGT. The CDR3 nucleotides are TGTGCCAGCAGCCGGACAGGGGTACCATACGGGGTACTAGCGGAGAGCTCCTACGAGCAGTACTTC. Protein sequence: CASSRTGVPYGVLAESSYEQYF.

V usage is TRBV29-1 and J usage is TRBJ2-1; D perhaps matches TRBD2 (6 bases). Germline lookup yields CDR1 SQVTM and CDR2 ANQGSEA. V dropped 7 bases and J dropped 3 bases, with 13 bases sitting between them. This CDR3 has 13 amino acids. The CDR3 coding sequence is TGCAGCGCTGGGGGGTCTAGCTACAATGAGCAGTTCTTC. Amino acids: CSAGGSSYNEQFF.

Regarding this clone: Other nucleotide sequences from this sample produce the same CDR3. The chain has TRBV5-1 and TRBJ1-1, with a weak D call TRBD1 (6 bases). There are 14 residues in the CDR3. Germline CDR1 is SGHRS and CDR2 is YFSETQ. Trimming removed 4 bases at V and 1 base at J, with 11 bases between. The CDR3 sequence is CASSLGGGNTEAFF. The CDR3 DNA reads as TGCGCCAGCAGCCTGGGAGGGGGGAACACTGAAGCTTTCTTT.

In this sample, this clone turned up once. Here the CDR3 DNA reads TGTGCCAGCAGCCCTCAAGACTGGTTCACCGGGGAGCTGTTTTTT. Its protein is CASSPQDWFTGELFF. This rearrangement joins TRBV7-2 to TRBJ2-2, with D unclear. The CDR3 contains 15 residues. Germline V CDR1 and CDR2: SGHTA, FQGNSA. Trimming pared 5 bases from V and 4 bases from J, leaving 14 bases between.

The CDR3, as DNA: TGCGCCAGCAGCTCCCCCTCCAGGGGTGAGCAGTTCTTC. Protein sequence: CASSSPSRGEQFF. The chain is built from TRBV5-1 and TRBJ2-1, with a weak D call TRBD1 (6 bases). Per germline, CDR1 SGHRS and CDR2 YFSETQ. Trimming took 3 bases from V and 9 from J, leaving 13 bases between them. This CDR3 contains 13 residues.

The rearrangement links TRBV7-2 to TRBJ2-7, with 7 nucleotides matching TRBD2. Per the germline V gene, CDR1 is SGHTA and CDR2 is FQGNSA. The CDR3 is made up of 16 amino acids. J gave up 5 bases and V 5 bases, and 15 bases lay outside the gene matches. CDR3 amino acids: CASSPVGGRVGNEQYF. The CDR3, as DNA: TGTGCCAGCAGCCCTGTTGGCGGGAGAGTTGGAAACGAGCAGTACTTC.

This sequence joins TRBV10-3 and TRBJ1-1, with 7 bases that match TRBD1. The germline CDR1 and CDR2 sequences are ENHRY and SYGVKD. This CDR3 is 13 amino acids long. After removal of 4 bases from V and 3 bases from J, the junction contained 2 bases not matched to a gene. The CDR3 DNA is TGTGCCATCAGTGCACAGGGGTACACTGAAGCTTTCTTT. Its protein product is CAISAQGYTEAFF.

The chain is built from TRBV6-6 and TRBJ1-2, with D possibly being TRBD1 (6 bases). V was shortened by 7 bases and J by 4 bases, with 13 bases between the two germline ends. The CDR3 consists of 13 residues. Germline CDR1 MNHNY, CDR2 SVGAGI (reference sequence). CDR3: CASTETGFYGYTF. The CDR3 DNA reads TGTGCCAGCACCGAGACAGGCTTCTATGGCTACACCTTC.